This T cell receptor (beta chain) was profiled in a study of blood T cells in healthy people across ages. For the study at large: For every two T cells, template switching captured about one barcoded beta molecule. Study results and caveats: Per million T cells, the diversity of TCR beta decreased roughly linearly as age advanced.

Sample-barcoded 5' priming and a J-beta primer mix drove a second PCR of about 6 to 12 cycles. There were at least 2.5 million CDR3-containing paired-end reads obtained from each sample. TCRdb reprocessed the 5' RACE reads with MiXCR, giving one entry per CDR3 protein. The top ten hold around 18% of the sample, which has hundreds of thousands of distinct CDR3 sequences, around half seen once. Turning to this clonotype: Its matching antigen is unknown.

Each sample yielded at least 6 micrograms of PBMC total RNA. Trimming took 5 bases from V and 8 from J; bases not matched to a gene: 13. The CDR3 loop spans 15 amino acids. Germline CDR1 MRHNA, CDR2 SNTAGT. Sequencing was carried out using blood. This clonotype was obtained from a man older than 75 in good health. The chain joins TRBV6-4 to TRBJ1-2; 8 bases are shared with TRBD1. For the CDR3, the DNA is TGTGCCAGCAGTAGCGGCACAGGGGGTTTTAAAGGCTACACCTTC. Protein product: CASSSGTGGFKGYTF.